The present entry profiles one T cell receptor beta chain with its context. The data originate from a study of cytomegalovirus exposure and HLA in healthy donors. Germline CDR1 and CDR2: MNHNY and SVGAGI (reference sequence). J gave up 0 bases and V 7 bases, and 5 bases lay outside the gene matches. The CDR3 length is 14 residues. With 60 Vbeta and 13 Jbeta primers, the PCR was carried out. Only in-frame clones appear in the TCRdb table, and some are missing; sequencing was by immunoSEQ multiplex PCR. Here the sample spans approximately 110,000 clones, roughly 71% being singletons. The V and J genes are TRBV6-6 and TRBJ1-2; 7 positions agree with TRBD1. The TCR originated in a woman aged 45 to 65 in good health and CMV-seropositive. The sequenced sample consisted of PBMCs. In nucleotides, the CDR3 is TGTGCCAGCACCGGACAGGCCACTAACTATGGCTACACCTTC. It is translated as CASTGQATNYGYTF.